This is a list of T cell receptor beta chains from one sample in a study of identical twins. TCRdb independently ran MiXCR on the 5' RACE reads; one entry per CDR3 protein. The sample includes 450,000 or so distinct CDR3 sequences, 18% of them seen just once. Sequencing input: naive T cells sorted from blood. These TCRs come from a man in his forties or fifties in good health. The CDR3 runs from the conserved cysteine through the conserved F or W. A D gene is named only where the DNA matches it firmly. Size values are once, few and many counts, or a class for expanded clones, and some rows have none.

CDR3: CASSPEGANYGYTF
DNA: TGTGCCAGCTCCCCGGAGGGAGCTAACTATGGCTACACCTTC
size: many
J: TRBJ1-2
V: TRBV12-3/TRBV12-4
D: .

CDR3: CASSLSGTGAYGYTF
DNA: TGTGCCAGCAGCTTATCTGGGACAGGGGCCTATGGCTACACCTTC
size: many
J: TRBJ1-2
V: TRBV7-9
D: TRBD1

CDR3: CSASYEQYF
DNA: TGCAGTGCCAGCTACGAGCAGTACTTC
size: many
J: TRBJ2-7
V: TRBV20-1
D: .

CDR3: CASSSDRDTYF
DNA: TGTGCCAGCAGCTCCGACCGGGACACGTACTTC
size: once
J: TRBJ2-7
V: TRBV5-4
D: .

CDR3: CASSFLMGFEQYF
DNA: TGTGCCAGCAGTTTCCTGATGGGGTTCGAGCAGTACTTC
size: .
J: TRBJ2-7
V: TRBV27
D: .

CDR3: CAISESAGGYEQYF
DNA: TGTGCCATCAGTGAGTCGGCAGGGGGGTACGAGCAGTACTTC
size: few
J: TRBJ2-7
V: TRBV10-3
D: .

CDR3: CASSQGQQNSPLHF
DNA: TGTGCCAGCAGCCAGGGACAGCAAAATTCACCCCTCCACTTT
size: .
J: TRBJ1-6
V: TRBV6-1
D: TRBD1

CDR3: CASSQRTHFGNSPLHF
DNA: .
size: once
J: TRBJ1-6
V: TRBV4-1
D: .

CDR3: CASSMGVLAGANVLTF
DNA: TGCGCCAGCAGCATGGGGGTACTAGCCGGGGCCAACGTCCTGACTTTC
size: .
J: TRBJ2-6
V: TRBV5-1
D: .

CDR3: CASSLLDRINTGELFF
DNA: TGTGCCAGCAGCTTATTGGACAGGATCAACACCGGGGAGCTGTTTTTT
size: few
J: TRBJ2-2
V: TRBV5-5
D: TRBD1

CDR3: CASSQPFVRDNEQFF
DNA: TGCGCCAGCAGCCAACCGTTCGTCAGAGACAATGAGCAGTTCTTC
size: few
J: TRBJ2-1
V: TRBV4-1
D: .

CDR3: CASSQRDGVEYF
DNA: TGTGCCAGCAGCCAAAGGGACGGGGTGGAGTATTTT
size: .
J: TRBJ2-3
V: TRBV4-2
D: .

CDR3: CASTEMSSGRGDTQYF
DNA: TGTGCCAGCACTGAAATGTCTAGCGGGAGAGGAGATACGCAGTATTTT
size: .
J: TRBJ2-3
V: TRBV6-2/TRBV6-3
D: TRBD2

CDR3: CASSFVTGAPEQYF
DNA: TGTGCCAGCAGTTTTGTGACAGGGGCGCCGGAGCAGTACTTC
size: few
J: TRBJ2-7
V: TRBV27
D: TRBD1

CDR3: CASSYAGHREGGYTF
DNA: TGTGCCAGCAGTTACGCGGGACATAGGGAAGGTGGCTACACCTTC
size: .
J: TRBJ1-2
V: TRBV6-5
D: .

CDR3: CASGGRGGKLFF
DNA: TGTGCCAGCGGCGGCAGGGGAGGTAAACTGTTTTTT
size: .
J: TRBJ1-4
V: TRBV7-2
D: .

CDR3: CASRPLFNAGVEDTQYF
DNA: TGTGCCAGCAGGCCCCTCTTTAACGCGGGAGTGGAAGATACGCAGTATTTT
size: few
J: TRBJ2-3
V: TRBV5-5
D: TRBD2

CDR3: CSVEVVRSTDTQYF
DNA: TGCAGCGTTGAAGTGGTCAGAAGCACAGATACGCAGTATTTT
size: few
J: TRBJ2-3
V: TRBV29-1
D: .

CDR3: CASSFGTGGPEAFF
DNA: TGCGCCAGCAGCTTCGGGACAGGGGGCCCTGAAGCTTTCTTT
size: few
J: TRBJ1-1
V: TRBV5-1
D: TRBD1

CDR3: CASSYGLAGYNEQFF
DNA: TGTGCCAGCAGTTACGGGCTAGCGGGGTACAATGAGCAGTTCTTC
size: few
J: TRBJ2-1
V: TRBV6-5
D: TRBD2

CDR3: CASSHRAGTSSYEQYF
DNA: TGTGCCAGCAGCCACAGAGCCGGGACTAGCTCCTACGAGCAGTACTTC
size: .
J: TRBJ2-7
V: TRBV13
D: TRBD2

CDR3: CATSDPTGLSYEQYF
DNA: TGTGCCACCAGCGATCCGACAGGCCTCTCCTACGAGCAGTACTTC
size: .
J: TRBJ2-7
V: TRBV15
D: .

CDR3: CASSLTGGGSPLHF
DNA: TGTGCCAGCAGTTTAACAGGGGGTGGTTCACCCCTCCACTTT
size: many
J: TRBJ1-6
V: TRBV12-3/TRBV12-4
D: TRBD1

CDR3: CASSLFGRDPSFEQYF
DNA: TGTGCCAGCAGTTTATTTGGACGGGATCCTTCTTTCGAGCAGTACTTC
size: .
J: TRBJ2-7
V: TRBV28
D: .

CDR3: CAIRVTGGITEAFF
DNA: TGTGCCATCAGGGTGACAGGGGGTATTACTGAAGCTTTCTTT
size: few
J: TRBJ1-1
V: TRBV10-3
D: TRBD1

CDR3: CASSLASSGTSYEQYF
DNA: TGCGCCAGCAGCTTGGCCTCTTCTGGGACCTCCTACGAGCAGTACTTC
size: few
J: TRBJ2-7
V: TRBV5-1
D: .

CDR3: CASSFQGSEAFF
DNA: TGTGCCAGCAGCTTTCAGGGCTCTGAAGCTTTCTTT
size: .
J: TRBJ1-1
V: TRBV11-2
D: .

CDR3: CASSQDMGLAGVGTDTQYF
DNA: TGTGCCAGCAGCCAAGATATGGGACTAGCGGGAGTCGGCACAGATACGCAGTATTTT
size: few
J: TRBJ2-3
V: TRBV4-2
D: TRBD2

CDR3: CSGRQFLQETQYF
DNA: TGCAGCGGGAGACAGTTTCTACAAGAGACCCAGTACTTC
size: .
J: TRBJ2-5
V: TRBV29-1
D: .

CDR3: CASSEAQGQETQYF
DNA: TGTGCCAGCAGTGAAGCACAGGGCCAAGAGACCCAGTACTTC
size: few
J: TRBJ2-5
V: TRBV6-1
D: .

CDR3: CASSQDPGRPAILYGYTF
DNA: TGCGCCAGCAGCCAAGATCCGGGCCGGCCAGCTATACTCTATGGCTACACCTTC
size: many
J: TRBJ1-2
V: TRBV4-1
D: .

CDR3: CSAPDRYTEAFF
DNA: TGCAGTGCCCCGGACAGGTACACTGAAGCTTTCTTT
size: .
J: TRBJ1-1
V: TRBV20-1
D: TRBD1

CDR3: CASSLSLAGRSEQFF
DNA: TGTGCCAGCAGTTTATCGCTAGCGGGGCGTAGTGAGCAGTTCTTC
size: few
J: TRBJ2-1
V: TRBV28
D: TRBD2

CDR3: CASSYRTGEKLFF
DNA: TGTGCCAGCAGTTACCGGACAGGGGAAAAACTGTTTTTT
size: .
J: TRBJ1-4
V: TRBV28
D: TRBD1

CDR3: CASSGGGGETQYF
DNA: TGTGCCAGCAGCGGCGGGGGAGGCGAGACCCAGTACTTC
size: few
J: TRBJ2-5
V: TRBV12-3/TRBV12-4
D: TRBD2

CDR3: CSVASGRADEQFF
DNA: TGCAGCGTTGCCAGCGGGAGGGCCGATGAGCAGTTCTTC
size: .
J: TRBJ2-1
V: TRBV29-1
D: TRBD2

CDR3: CAISRGLADYEQYF
DNA: TGTGCCATCAGCCGGGGACTAGCGGACTACGAGCAGTACTTC
size: .
J: TRBJ2-7
V: TRBV10-3
D: TRBD2

CDR3: CASSLRAGPTNEQFF
DNA: TGTGCCAGCAGCTTAAGAGCGGGACCCACCAATGAGCAGTTCTTC
size: few
J: TRBJ2-1
V: TRBV7-3
D: TRBD2

CDR3: CASSFSAGGTLSYNEQFF
DNA: TGTGCCAGCAGCTTTTCCGCGGGGGGGACACTCTCCTACAATGAGCAGTTCTTC
size: few
J: TRBJ2-1
V: TRBV7-8
D: TRBD2

CDR3: CASSLDGTNTIYF
DNA: TGCGCCAGCAGCTTGGATGGAACAAACACCATATATTTT
size: many
J: TRBJ1-3
V: TRBV5-1
D: .

CDR3: CSARPGWGVGEQYF
DNA: TGCAGTGCTAGGCCTGGTTGGGGGGTTGGCGAGCAGTACTTC
size: few
J: TRBJ2-7
V: TRBV20-1
D: .

CDR3: CASSPRLAGAPSKETQYF
DNA: TGCGCCAGCAGCCCTCGACTAGCGGGGGCCCCCAGTAAAGAGACCCAGTACTTC
size: few
J: TRBJ2-5
V: TRBV4-3
D: TRBD2

CDR3: CASSLRSHEQYF
DNA: TGTGCCAGCAGCTTACGGTCCCACGAGCAGTACTTC
size: few
J: TRBJ2-7
V: TRBV7-8
D: .

CDR3: CASSSYQVDTQYF
DNA: TGTGCCAGCAGTTCCTATCAGGTGGATACGCAGTATTTT
size: few
J: TRBJ2-3
V: TRBV12-3/TRBV12-4
D: .

CDR3: CASSLGGGEWVTDTQYF
DNA: TGTGCCAGCAGTTTAGGGGGCGGAGAGTGGGTCACAGATACGCAGTATTTT
size: few
J: TRBJ2-3
V: TRBV12-3/TRBV12-4
D: .

CDR3: CASSASGGYEQYF
DNA: TGTGCCAGCAGCGCCTCAGGGGGCTACGAGCAGTACTTC
size: .
J: TRBJ2-7
V: TRBV7-3
D: TRBD1